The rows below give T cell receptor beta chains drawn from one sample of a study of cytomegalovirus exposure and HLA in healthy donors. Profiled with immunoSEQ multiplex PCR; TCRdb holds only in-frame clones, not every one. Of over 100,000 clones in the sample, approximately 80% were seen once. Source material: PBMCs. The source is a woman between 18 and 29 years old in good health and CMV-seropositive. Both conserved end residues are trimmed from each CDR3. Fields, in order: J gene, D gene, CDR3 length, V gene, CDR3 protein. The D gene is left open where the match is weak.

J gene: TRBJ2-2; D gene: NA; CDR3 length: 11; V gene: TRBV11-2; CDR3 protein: ASSFLHTGELF
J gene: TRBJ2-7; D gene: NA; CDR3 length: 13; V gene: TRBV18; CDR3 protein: ASSPGETMRYEQY
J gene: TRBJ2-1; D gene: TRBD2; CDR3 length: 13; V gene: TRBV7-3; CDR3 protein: ASSLSGGAFNEQF
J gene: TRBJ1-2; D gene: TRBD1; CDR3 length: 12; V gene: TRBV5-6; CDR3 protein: ASSPGQGKSGYT
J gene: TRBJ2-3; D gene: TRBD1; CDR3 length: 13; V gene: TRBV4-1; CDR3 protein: ASSHGTASTDTQY
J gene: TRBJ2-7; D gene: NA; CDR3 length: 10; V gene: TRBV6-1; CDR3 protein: ASSESGLEQY
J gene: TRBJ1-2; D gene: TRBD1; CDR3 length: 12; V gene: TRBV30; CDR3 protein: AWGDRGLSYGYT
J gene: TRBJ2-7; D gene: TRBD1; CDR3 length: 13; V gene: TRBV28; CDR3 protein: ASSSGQASSYEQY
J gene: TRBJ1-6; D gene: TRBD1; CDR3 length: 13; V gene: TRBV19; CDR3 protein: ASTSGTASYSPLH
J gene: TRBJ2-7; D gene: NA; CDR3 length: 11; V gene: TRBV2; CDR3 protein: ASSRDTAYEQY
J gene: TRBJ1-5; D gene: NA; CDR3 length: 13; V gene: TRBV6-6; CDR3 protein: ASSRGAADNQPQH
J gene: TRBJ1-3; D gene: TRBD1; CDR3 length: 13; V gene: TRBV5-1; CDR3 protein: ASSSTGGTGNTIY
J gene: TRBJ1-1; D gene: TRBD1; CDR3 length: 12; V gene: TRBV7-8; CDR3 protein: ASRKQGAVTEAF
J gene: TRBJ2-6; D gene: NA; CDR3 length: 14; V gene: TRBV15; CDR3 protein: ATSNPGGPGANVLT
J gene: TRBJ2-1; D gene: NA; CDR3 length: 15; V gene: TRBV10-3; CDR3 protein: AISESSRDFSYNEQF
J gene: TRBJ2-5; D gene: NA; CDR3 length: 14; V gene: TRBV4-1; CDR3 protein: ASSQEGGAGWETQY
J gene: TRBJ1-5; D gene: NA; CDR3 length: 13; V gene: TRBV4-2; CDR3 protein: ASSLQGGGNQPQH
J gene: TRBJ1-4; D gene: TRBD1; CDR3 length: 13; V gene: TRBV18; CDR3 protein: ASSAGQGLGEKLF
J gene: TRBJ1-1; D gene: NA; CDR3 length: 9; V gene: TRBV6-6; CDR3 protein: ASAARAEAF
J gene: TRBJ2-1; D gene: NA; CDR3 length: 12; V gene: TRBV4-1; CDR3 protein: ASSQLDSYNEQF
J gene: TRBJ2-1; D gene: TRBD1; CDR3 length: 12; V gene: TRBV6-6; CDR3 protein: ASSQTNRGNEQF
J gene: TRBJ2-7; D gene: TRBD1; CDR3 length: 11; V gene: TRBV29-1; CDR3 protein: SVEGDRDSEQY
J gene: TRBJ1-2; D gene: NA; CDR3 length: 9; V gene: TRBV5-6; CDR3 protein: ASSRGGGYT
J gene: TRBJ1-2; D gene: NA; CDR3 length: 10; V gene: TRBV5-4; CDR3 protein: ASSSAEAGYT
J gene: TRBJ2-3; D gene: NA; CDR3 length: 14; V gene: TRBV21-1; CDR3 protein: ASSKAGWGPTDTQY
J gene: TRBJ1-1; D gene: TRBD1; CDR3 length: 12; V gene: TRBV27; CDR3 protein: ASRTGGAHTEAF
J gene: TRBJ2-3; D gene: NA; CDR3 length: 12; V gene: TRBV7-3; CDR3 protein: ASSLRAGADTQY
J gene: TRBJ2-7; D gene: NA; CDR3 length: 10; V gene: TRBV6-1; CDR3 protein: ASSAGAYEQY